The 17 T cell receptor beta chains presented below share a single source sample, sequenced in a study of OX40 agonist ivuxolimab in advanced cancers. Assay: immunoSEQ multiplex PCR; the TCRdb copy retains only in-frame clones and omits some. The table includes about 18,000 clones, about two thirds detected once. The specimen comprised CD4+ or CD8+ T cells sorted from blood, sampled in a trial of the OX40 agonist ivuxolimab. The receptors here all came from an adult with an advanced solid tumor such as melanoma, head and neck, liver or kidney cancer.

This chain uses TRBV7-8 with TRBJ2-1; the match to TRBD2 covers 7 bases. Germline V CDR1 and CDR2: SGHVS, FQNEAQ. CDR3 length: 17 amino acids. With V trimmed by 2 bases and J by 6 bases, 13 bases remained unmatched. The CDR3 spells CASSLSRAGVLGNEQFF. CDR3 nucleotides: TGTGCCAGCAGCTTATCACGGGCGGGGGTCCTCGGCAATGAGCAGTTCTTC.

The rearrangement links TRBV29-1 to TRBJ1-2; D may be TRBD1 (5 bases). Trimming left V 5 bases short and J 5 bases short, with 15 bases between. Germline V gene data show CDR1 as SQVTM and CDR2 as ANQGSEA. The length of the CDR3 is 13 residues. CDR3 region: CSVLLGTAYGYTF. CDR3 DNA: TGCAGCGTTCTACTAGGGACCGCTTATGGCTACACCTTC.

The genes are TRBV28 and TRBJ2-1; D might be TRBD1 (5 bases). Looked up from germline, CDR1 is MDHEN and CDR2 is SYDVKM. The V gene lost 6 bases and the J gene lost 7 bases, with 19 bases spanning the gap. This CDR3 region has 15 residues. The CDR3: CASSWNGNRLNEQFF. Written as DNA, the CDR3 is TGTGCCAGCAGCTGGAACGGTAACAGGTTGAATGAGCAGTTCTTC.

The V and J genes are TRBV28 and TRBJ2-3, with TRBD1 identical over 7 bases. Per the germline V gene, CDR1 is MDHEN and CDR2 is SYDVKM. Germline trimming cut 3 bases from V and 4 bases from J; bases unmatched to any gene: 10. CDR3 size: 16 residues. The CDR3 protein is CASSFGRDSLPDTQYF. CDR3 in DNA: TGTGCCAGCAGTTTCGGTCGGGACAGTCTGCCAGATACGCAGTATTTT.

This clone was counted many times. The chain is built from TRBV27 and TRBJ1-2; 8 bases match TRBD1. This CDR3 is built from 15 residues. Per germline, CDR1 MNHEY and CDR2 SMNVEV (reference sequence). Unmatched junction bases numbered 9, after V lost 5 bases and J lost 4 bases. CDR3 coding DNA: TGTGCCAGCAGTCCGACGACAGGGGACCTCTATGGCTACACCTTC. It yields the protein CASSPTTGDLYGYTF.

This sequence joins TRBV5-6 and TRBJ2-2, with TRBD2 matching over 7 bases. CDR3 size: 14 residues. V trimming: 6 bases; J trimming: 7 bases; junction bases outside the gene matches: 9. Germline CDR1 SGHDT, CDR2 YYEEEE. The CDR3 nucleotides read TGTGCCAGCATGCGGGGGTTCAGGGACGGGGAGCTGTTTTTT. Translated: CASMRGFRDGELFF.

This chain links TRBV5-5 with TRBJ2-2, with no clear D. From germline, CDR1 is SGHKS and CDR2 YYEKEE (reference sequence). V dropped 4 bases and J dropped 0 bases, with 10 bases sitting between them. The CDR3 loop spans 15 amino acids. CDR3 protein: CASSVGTTNTGELFF. Written as DNA, the CDR3 is TGTGCCAGCAGCGTTGGTACAACGAACACCGGGGAGCTGTTTTTT. Combining the CDR3 with reference TRBV5-5 and TRBJ2-2 gives the whole variable domain DAGVTQSPTHLIKTRGQQVTLRCSPISGHKSVSWYQQVLGQGPQFIFQYYEKEERGRGNFPDRFSARQFPNYSSELNVNALLLGDSALYLCASSVGTTNTGELFFGEGSRLTVL.

This clone was found once. The chain recombines TRBV14 with TRBJ1-1; D remains ambiguous. Looked up from germline, CDR1 is SGHDN and CDR2 is FVKESK. CDR3 length equals 16 residues. V lost 0 bases and J lost 1, with 12 bases in between. CDR3 in DNA: TGTGCCAGCAGCCAAGATCTGCGGCGAGGGAACACTGAAGCTTTCTTT. Translation gives CASSQDLRRGNTEAFF.

This sequence joins TRBV28 and TRBJ1-1; 9 bases are a match to TRBD1. The germline V gene has CDR1 MDHEN and CDR2 SYDVKM. The CDR3 totals 14 residues. With 5 bases clipped from V and 3 bases from J, the junction kept 4 bases outside the gene matches. The CDR3 protein is CASSRDRADTEAFF. The CDR3 DNA follows: TGTGCCAGCAGTAGGGACAGGGCGGACACTGAAGCTTTCTTT.

The chain combines TRBV5-6 with TRBJ2-3; tentatively, D is TRBD2 (5 bases). V was shortened by 0 bases and J by 6 bases, with 23 bases between the two germline ends. This CDR3 comprises 18 residues. CDR1 is SGHDT and CDR2 is YYEEEE in the germline V gene. The CDR3 coding sequence is TGTGCCAGCAGCTTGGTATTGGATTGGGGAGTCACAGCGGATACGCAGTATTTT. It specifies CASSLVLDWGVTADTQYF.

This clone occurred once. The chain links TRBV27 to TRBJ2-3; D unresolved. This CDR3 has 13 residues. Trimming left V 0 bases short and J 2 bases short, with 3 bases between. Germline loops: CDR1 MNHEY, CDR2 SMNVEV (reference sequence). The CDR3 spells CASSLSLTDTQYF. CDR3 in DNA: TGTGCCAGCAGTTTATCCCTCACAGATACGCAGTATTTT.

This sequence joins TRBV7-9 and TRBJ2-1; 8 bases fit TRBD1. Germline trimming cut 5 bases from V and 4 bases from J; bases unmatched to any gene: 4. CDR3 length: 14 residues. In germline, CDR1 is SEHNR, CDR2 FQNEAQ (reference sequence). CDR3 region: CASSPRQGYNEQFF. In DNA form, the CDR3 reads TGTGCCAGCAGCCCCCGACAGGGGTACAATGAGCAGTTCTTC.

The V gene is TRBV7-9, the J gene TRBJ2-3; tentatively, D is TRBD1 (6 bases). Trimming stripped 1 base from V and 6 bases from J, with 11 bases between. This CDR3 has 14 amino acids. CDR1 SEHNR and CDR2 FQNEAQ come from the germline V gene (reference sequence). The CDR3 spells CASSLGQGMDTQYF. Here the CDR3 DNA reads TGTGCCAGCAGCTTAGGGCAGGGGATGGATACGCAGTATTTT.

V and J are TRBV5-1 and TRBJ2-3; no definite D call. The V and J ends lost 5 bases and 1 base respectively, with 20 bases between them. Germline V CDR1 and CDR2: SGHRS, YFSETQ. This CDR3 has 17 amino acids. CDR3 nucleotides: TGCGCCAGCAGGGTTGAACCCCTGGGTTTCGGCACAGATACGCAGTATTTT. Amino acid sequence: CASRVEPLGFGTDTQYF.

The chain joins TRBV9 to TRBJ2-7; tentatively, D is TRBD1 (6 bases). The CDR3 is 15 amino acids. Looked up from germline, CDR1 is SGDLS and CDR2 is YYNGEE. Trimming pared 0 bases from V and 1 base from J, leaving 11 bases between. CDR3 amino acids: CASSVEQQGSYEQYF. The CDR3 bases are TGTGCCAGCAGCGTAGAACAACAGGGTTCCTACGAGCAGTACTTC.

The rearrangement links TRBV7-2 to TRBJ2-3, with TRBD2 identical over 13 bases. The CDR3 sequence is 18 residues long. V was pared by 1 base and J by 0 bases, with 4 bases of the junction left unmatched. The V gene's germline CDR1 is SGHTA and CDR2 FQGNSA. CDR3 nucleotide sequence: TGTGCCAGCAGCTTAGTACTAGCGGGGGGGACTAGCACAGATACGCAGTATTTT. Encoded protein: CASSLVLAGGTSTDTQYF.

V gene TRBV4-2 combines with J gene TRBJ2-1; 7 bases agree with TRBD1. After removal of 0 bases from V and 5 bases from J, the junction contained 4 bases not matched to a gene. Germline loops: CDR1 LGHNA, CDR2 YNFKEQ. CDR3 length: 15 residues. The CDR3 DNA reads as TGTGCCAGCAGCCAAGATCGGGGACAGCACAATGAGCAGTTCTTC. Protein sequence: CASSQDRGQHNEQFF.